This T cell receptor (beta chain) was retrieved from a study of blood T cells in healthy people across ages. Individuals who donated were healthy Caucasians from Russia aged about 6 to 100. Every sample yielded at least 7 million isolated PBMCs. For this clonotype: Its antigen is unidentified.

Study conclusions and caveats: Estimates based on one million T cells were treated as lower bounds. PBMCs were not sorted, which prevented a conclusive comparison of naive versus antigen-experienced cells.

The authors ran a second PCR of roughly 6 to 12 cycles using a sample-barcoded 5' primer and a J-beta primer mix. TCRdb fed the 5' RACE reads into MiXCR, producing one record per CDR3 protein. The sample records over 1,300,000 distinct CDR3 sequences, almost 60% being singletons. The TCR originated in a man between 18 and 35 years old in good health. The sequenced sample consisted of blood.

CDR3 residues: CASSPRTTGNTIYF. CDR3 DNA: TGTGCCAGCAGCCCTCGGACAACTGGAAACACCATATATTTT. J is TRBJ1-3 and V is TRBV9; D possibly corresponds to TRBD1 (5 bases). V was pared by 4 bases and J by 2 bases, with 10 bases between. CDR3 length: 14 residues. Germline CDR1 reads SGDLS; CDR2 reads YYNGEE. The full variable domain, its missing parts supplied by reference TRBV9 and TRBJ1-3, is DSGVTQTPKHLITATGQRVTLRCSPRSGDLSVYWYQQSLDQGLQFLIQYYNGEERAKGNILERFSAQQFPDLHSELNLSSLELGDSALYFCASSPRTTGNTIYFGEGSWLTVV.